Presented here are 14 T cell receptor beta chains from one specimen sequenced in a study of shared clonotypes between healthy human individuals. The method was immunoSEQ multiplex PCR; TCRdb's version includes in-frame clones alone and lacks a portion of them. Altogether about 2,500,000 clones are present, roughly nine tenths being singletons, with the ten largest covering around 0.15%. Sequenced material: naive CD4+ T cells sorted from blood. Sample subset: CD45RA+ positively selected. These receptors were collected from a man between 18 and 29 years old in good health.

This clone was seen just once. The V gene is TRBV6-5, the J gene TRBJ1-2; no clear D. Germline loops: CDR1 MNHEY, CDR2 SVGAGI. CDR3 length: 11 amino acids. V gave up 5 bases and J gave up 7 bases, with 8 bases separating them. CDR3 nucleotides: TGTGCCAGCAGTAGTCGTCTTGGCTACACCTTC. Translation gives CASSSRLGYTF.

The chain couples TRBV30 to TRBJ1-1, with a weak D call TRBD1 (5 bases). V was pared by 5 bases and J by 4 bases, with 20 bases between. This CDR3 region has 15 residues. CDR1 GTSNPN and CDR2 SVGIG come from the germline V gene (reference sequence). This CDR3 reads CAWVPRVRRGTEAFF. The CDR3 DNA reads as TGTGCCTGGGTCCCGCGTGTGAGGAGGGGCACTGAAGCTTTCTTT.

This clone was seen only once. CDR3 coding DNA: TGTGCCTGGAGTGCGGCGACAGGGCCCCAAGAGACCCAGTACTTC. Protein: CAWSAATGPQETQYF. This rearrangement joins TRBV30 to TRBJ2-5, with TRBD1 matching over 7 bases. V lost 1 base, J lost 1 base, and 6 bases stayed unmatched. The CDR3 loop spans 15 amino acids. Germline V gene lookup returns CDR1 GTSNPN and CDR2 SVGIG (reference sequence).

The rearrangement uses TRBV28 and TRBJ2-3; TRBD2 agrees at 10 bases. V was clipped by 6 bases and J by 4 bases; unmatched bases: 10. This CDR3 has 16 amino acids. Germline V gene data show CDR1 as MDHEN and CDR2 as SYDVKM. The CDR3 loop is CASSSPGTSASDTQYF. The CDR3 DNA reads TGTGCCAGCAGCTCTCCCGGGACTAGCGCATCAGATACGCAGTATTTT.

The chain combines TRBV7-2 with TRBJ2-7, with TRBD2 identical over 14 bases. This CDR3 is built from 17 residues. The germline V gene has CDR1 SGHTA and CDR2 FQGNSA. The V segment lost 1 base and the J segment 6 bases; nucleotides outside the gene matches: 8. The CDR3 DNA is TGTGCCAGCAGCTTAGACTCGACTAGCGGGAGGGCCAGCGAGCAGTACTTC. This codes for CASSLDSTSGRASEQYF.

J is TRBJ1-4 and V is TRBV19; tentative D call: TRBD1 (5 bases). CDR1 is LNHDA and CDR2 is SQIVND in the germline V gene (reference sequence). CDR3 length equals 15 residues. V shed 1 base and J shed 4 bases, with 10 bases lying between them. The CDR3: CASSIGDRYNEKLFF. For the CDR3, the DNA is TGTGCCAGTAGTATAGGAGACAGATATAATGAAAAACTGTTTTTT.

The chain uses TRBV5-4 and TRBJ2-2; TRBD1 agrees at 10 bases. The CDR3 contains 15 residues. Germline CDR1 reads SGHNT; CDR2 reads YYREEE (reference sequence). V gave up 3 bases and J gave up 3 bases; unmatched junction bases: 2. The CDR3 DNA sequence: TGTGCCAGCAGCTCGACAGGGGGCGACACCGGGGAGCTGTTTTTT. Residues: CASSSTGGDTGELFF.

The chain combines TRBV6-1 with TRBJ1-1; 7 bases agree with TRBD1. Germline assignment: CDR1 MNHNS and CDR2 SASEGT. CDR3 length: 14 residues. The ends lost 6 bases at V and 5 bases at J; junction bases unmatched: 9. CDR3 DNA sequence: TGTGCCAGCAGGAATGGACAGGTAGAAACTGAAGCTTTCTTT. Its translation: CASRNGQVETEAFF.

This chain joins TRBV27 and TRBJ1-6; TRBD1 agrees at 7 bases. V was pared by 8 bases and J by 8 bases, with 6 bases of the junction left unmatched. The CDR3 is 13 amino acids. CDR1 is MNHEY, CDR2 SMNVEV, per germline (reference sequence). The DNA for the CDR3 is TGTGCCAGCGGGTACAGGGGTGATTCACCCCTCCACTTT. This encodes CASGYRGDSPLHF.

This chain joins TRBV30 and TRBJ2-3; 7 positions match TRBD2. V shed 2 bases and J 3 bases; nucleotides not matched to a gene: 11. Germline V gene data show CDR1 as GTSNPN and CDR2 as SVGIG (reference sequence). This CDR3 is built from 16 residues. The CDR3 reads CAWSSGRGSHTDTQYF. Written as DNA, the CDR3 is TGTGCCTGGAGTTCCGGGCGGGGGAGTCATACAGATACGCAGTATTTT.

The chain recombines TRBV29-1 with TRBJ2-1; the match to TRBD2 covers 7 bases. With V trimmed by 4 bases and J by 8 bases, 11 bases remained unmatched. Germline-derived CDR1 and CDR2 are SQVTM and ANQGSEA. This CDR3 contains 14 residues. This CDR3 reads CSVAQKVAGDEQFF. CDR3 DNA sequence: TGCAGCGTTGCACAGAAAGTAGCGGGCGATGAGCAGTTCTTC.

V and J are TRBV10-3 and TRBJ2-7; D possibly corresponds to TRBD2 (6 bases). Trimming took 4 bases from V and 2 from J, leaving 18 bases between them. Germline-derived CDR1 and CDR2 are ENHRY and SYGVKD. This CDR3 has 16 residues. CDR3 sequence reads: CAISGGDELGTYEQYF. The CDR3 bases are TGTGCCATCAGTGGGGGGGACGAACTAGGCACCTACGAGCAGTACTTC.

The V and J genes are TRBV19 and TRBJ2-2, with no clear D. The CDR3 totals 12 residues. Germline V gene data show CDR1 as LNHDA and CDR2 as SQIVND (reference sequence). V was trimmed by 2 bases and J by 7 bases, leaving 5 bases between them. DNA of the CDR3: TGTGCCAGTAGTATATTAGGCGGGGAGCTGTTTTTT. Translating it yields CASSILGGELFF. Based on the CDR3 plus reference TRBV19 and TRBJ2-2, the full variable domain is DGGITQSPKYLFRKEGQNVTLSCEQNLNHDAMYWYRQDPGQGLRLIYYSQIVNDFQKGDIAEGYSVSREKKESFPLTVTSAQKNPTAFYLCASSILGGELFFGEGSRLTVL.

The J gene is TRBJ2-2, the V gene TRBV6-5; the D is unclear. The CDR3 has 13 amino acids. Germline V gene data show CDR1 as MNHEY and CDR2 as SVGAGI. V was cut by 6 bases and J by 6 bases, with 11 bases left in between. This chain's CDR3 is CASSRPPAGELFF. DNA for the CDR3: TGTGCCAGCAGCCGACCCCCCGCCGGGGAGCTGTTTTTT.